This T cell receptor (beta chain) is from a study of CD8+CD57+ T cells in acquired aplastic anemia. Whole-study context: Sorted cells (CD4+ and CD8+) yielded DNA amounts that averaged about 3.4 ug. Findings and limits, study-wide: Patients had roughly 30 CD8+ CDR3 sequences in common with controls (the shared set).

This clonotype was picked up many times. What it recognizes is unknown. The CDR3 has 18 residues. V was cut by 0 bases and J by 2 bases, with 17 bases left in between. Germline assignment: CDR1 SGHNT and CDR2 YENEEA. Genomic DNA, serving as template, underwent TCR beta VDJ and CDR3 profiling. TCRdb ran MiXCR on the reads and lists one entry per CDR3 protein. The repertoire holds about 190,000 distinct CDR3 sequences, with about 53% as singletons. The sample taken for sequencing was sorted CD4+, CD8+, or CD8+CD57+ T cells (not recorded which) from PBMCs. This chain joins TRBV11-3 and TRBJ2-1, with a weak D call TRBD1 (6 bases). This sequence was found in a human donor in good health, serving as a control. CDR3 DNA: TGTGCCAGCAGCTTAGATCAGGGGCCGACAGGAACCTACAATGAGCAGTTCTTC. Translated: CASSLDQGPTGTYNEQFF.